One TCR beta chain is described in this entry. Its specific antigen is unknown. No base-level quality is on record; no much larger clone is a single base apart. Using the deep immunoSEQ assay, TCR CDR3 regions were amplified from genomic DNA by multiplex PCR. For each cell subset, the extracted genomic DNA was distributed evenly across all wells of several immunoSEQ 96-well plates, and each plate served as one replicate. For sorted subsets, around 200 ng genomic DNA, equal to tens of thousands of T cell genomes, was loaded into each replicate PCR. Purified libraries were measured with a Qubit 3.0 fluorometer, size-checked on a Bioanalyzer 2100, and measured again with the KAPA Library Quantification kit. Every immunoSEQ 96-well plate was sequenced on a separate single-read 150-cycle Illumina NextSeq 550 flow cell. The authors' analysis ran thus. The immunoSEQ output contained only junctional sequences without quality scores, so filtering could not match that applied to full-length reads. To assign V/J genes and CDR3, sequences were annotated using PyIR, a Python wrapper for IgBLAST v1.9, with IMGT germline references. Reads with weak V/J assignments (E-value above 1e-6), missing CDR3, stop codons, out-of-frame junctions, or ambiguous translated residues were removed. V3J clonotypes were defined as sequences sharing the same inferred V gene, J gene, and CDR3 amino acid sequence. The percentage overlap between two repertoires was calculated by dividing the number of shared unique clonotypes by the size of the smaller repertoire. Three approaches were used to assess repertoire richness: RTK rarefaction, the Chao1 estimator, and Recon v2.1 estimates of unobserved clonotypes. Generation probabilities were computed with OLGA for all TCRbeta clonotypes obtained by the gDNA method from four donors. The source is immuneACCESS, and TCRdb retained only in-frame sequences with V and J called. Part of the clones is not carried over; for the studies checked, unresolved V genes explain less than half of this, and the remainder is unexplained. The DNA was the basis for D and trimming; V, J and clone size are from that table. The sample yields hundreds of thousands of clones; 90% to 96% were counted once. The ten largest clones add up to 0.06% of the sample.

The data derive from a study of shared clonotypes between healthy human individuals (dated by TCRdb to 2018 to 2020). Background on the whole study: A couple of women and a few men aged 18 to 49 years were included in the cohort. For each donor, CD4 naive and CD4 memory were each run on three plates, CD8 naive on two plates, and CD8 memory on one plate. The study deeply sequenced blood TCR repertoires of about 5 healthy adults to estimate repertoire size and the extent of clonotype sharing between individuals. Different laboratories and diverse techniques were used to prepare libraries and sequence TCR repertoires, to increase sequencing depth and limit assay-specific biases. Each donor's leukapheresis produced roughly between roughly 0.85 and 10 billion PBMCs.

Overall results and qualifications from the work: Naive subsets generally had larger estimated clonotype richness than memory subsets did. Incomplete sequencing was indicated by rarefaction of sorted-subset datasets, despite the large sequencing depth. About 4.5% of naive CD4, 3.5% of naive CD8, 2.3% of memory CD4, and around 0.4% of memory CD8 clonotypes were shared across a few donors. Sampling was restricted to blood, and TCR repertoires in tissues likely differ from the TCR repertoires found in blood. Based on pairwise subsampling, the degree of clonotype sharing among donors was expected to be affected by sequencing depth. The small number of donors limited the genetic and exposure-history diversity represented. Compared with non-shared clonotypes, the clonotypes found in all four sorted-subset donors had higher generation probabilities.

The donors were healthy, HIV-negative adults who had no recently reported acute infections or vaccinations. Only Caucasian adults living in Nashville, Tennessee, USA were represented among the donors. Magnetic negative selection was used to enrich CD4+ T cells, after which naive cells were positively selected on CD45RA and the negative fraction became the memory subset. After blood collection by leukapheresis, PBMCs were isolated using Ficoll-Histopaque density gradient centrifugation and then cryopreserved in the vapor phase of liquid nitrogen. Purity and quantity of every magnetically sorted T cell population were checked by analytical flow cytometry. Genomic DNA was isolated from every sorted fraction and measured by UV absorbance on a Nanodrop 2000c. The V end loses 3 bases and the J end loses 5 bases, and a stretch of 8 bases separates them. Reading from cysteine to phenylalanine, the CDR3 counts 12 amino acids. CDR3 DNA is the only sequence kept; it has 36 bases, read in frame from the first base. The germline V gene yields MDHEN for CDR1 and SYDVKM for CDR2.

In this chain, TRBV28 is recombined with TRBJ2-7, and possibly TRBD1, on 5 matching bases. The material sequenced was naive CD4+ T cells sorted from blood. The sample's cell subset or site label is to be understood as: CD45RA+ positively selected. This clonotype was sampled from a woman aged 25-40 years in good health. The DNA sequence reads TGTGCCAGCAGTTTCAGGGTAAACGAGCAGTACTTC. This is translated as CASSFRVNEQYF.